This T cell receptor beta chain was sequenced for a study of naive and memory T cell subsets. General study results and limits: The RNA method is potentially sensitive to activation and differentiation changes.

TCR cDNA received a 3' ligated oligonucleotide that carried a UMI. Whole-blood samples were about 2.5 ml of peripheral blood from healthy adult volunteers. Cells were not sorted; total RNA input targeted roughly 1 to 1,100 ng. The SP2 primer and nested alpha and beta constant region primers amplified ligated cDNA in four rounds. Alpha and beta constant region primers primed reverse transcription for blood and skin samples. TCRdb called the UMI-ligation and nested PCR reads again in MiXCR, with one record for every CDR3 protein. The repertoire consists of some 26,000 distinct CDR3 sequences, with roughly 5.2% occurring once and the leading ten covering under 8%. Germline lookup yields CDR1 MGHDK and CDR2 SYGVNS. The V gene lost 6 bases and the J gene lost 4 bases, with 15 bases spanning the gap. The CDR3 is 15 amino acids. At least ten counts were recorded for this clonotype. Its cognate antigen is unknown.

The clonotype comes from an adult in good health. The sequencing input was blood. The chain recombines TRBV25-1 with TRBJ1-4, with D possibly matching TRBD1 (6 bases). The CDR3 coding sequence is TGTGCCAGCAGAAGCCTCCAGGGGCTTAATGAAAAACTGTTTTTT. Translation gives CASRSLQGLNEKLFF.